The entry below gives a single T cell receptor (beta chain) sequence along with its context. This clonotype has ten or more counts. Its recognized antigen is unknown. Base qualities are not recorded, but no much larger clone differs from it by a single base. The time point label of this sample denotes: persistent/refractory GD, antithyroid drugs over 5 years with positive TRAb. For both TCR sequencing and RNA sequencing, RNA was extracted from PBMCs in TRIzol. Graves' disease was diagnosed according to American Thyroid Association guidelines. The patients came from an endocrinology department in Xi'an, China. Each patient gave 7 to 9.5 milliliters of peripheral blood, collected in an EDTA anticoagulant tube. PBMCs were isolated by Ficoll Paque Plus density gradient separation without further T cell sorting. RNA quality was checked with an Agilent 2100 Bioanalyzer and agarose gel, and concentration with a NanoDrop 2000.

The method behind the library was multiplex PCR. Reads for this sample came from an Illumina HiSeq 4000. TCR beta libraries were built with iRepertoire HTBI primers and Arm-PCR amplification of CDR3 regions. Before sequencing, the PCR products went through gel purification. The study's own analysis went as follows. Gene usage analysis of CDR3 amino acid clonotypes used the approximately 62 TRBV and 14 to 15 TRBJ segments found across samples. Filtered high-quality paired reads were merged into contigs using COPE and FqMerger. BLAST was used to align contigs to IMGT TRBV, TRBD and TRBJ reference genes, and CDR3 was defined according to IMGT. Any clonotype with a frequency above 0.1% was classified as a highly expanded clone. Shannon entropy was used to measure repertoire diversity, and the Gini coefficient was used to measure V-J evenness. Public clonotypes were defined as clonotypes shared by more than one individual. The public reads were run again by TCRdb, first through fastp at Q25 and then through MiXCR, and only productive beta chains were kept. Merged by CDR3 protein, the rows form single entries marked with the most common genes and DNA. The V and J calls here are based on TCRdb, not the publication. Recorded for this sample are 420,000 or so distinct CDR3 sequences; around 22% of them occurred a single time. Approximately 25% of the sample goes to the ten largest clones.

The CDR3 contains 17 residues, cysteine and phenylalanine counted. The CDR3 DNA has 51 bases and is translated from base 1. V is cut by 5 bases and J by 0 bases, and the space between the germline ends is 17 bases. CDR1 is given as MNHNS and CDR2 as SASEGT, both from the germline V gene. The data originate from a study of regulatory T cells in long-lasting Graves disease (dated by TCRdb to the early 2020s). At the level of the whole study: Persistent Graves' disease was defined as antithyroid drug treatment for over 5 years with persistently positive TSH receptor autoantibodies. Patients with persistent Graves' disease were compared with patients with newly diagnosed Graves' disease using TCR sequencing and RNA sequencing of peripheral blood. The study was registered as a clinical trial and conducted in China. A total of around 33 samples were covered by TCR sequencing, comprising approximately 13 persistent and 20 or so newly diagnosed Graves' disease patients. On average, persistent Graves' disease patients in the clinical cohort had been on antithyroid drugs for roughly 11 years.

Points the paper makes about the study in general: Compared with newly diagnosed patients, persistent Graves' disease patients had lower TCR Shannon entropy and fewer highly expanded clones, which suggests clonal expansion. Sequencing and analysis were limited to the TCR beta chain. Peripheral blood alone was examined, since thyroid tissue, which constituted the primary lesion, could not be accessed. The authors noted that the small sample size was a limitation that may lower accuracy. Persistent patients shared more public clonotypes among themselves (around 3,000) than newly diagnosed patients did (approximately 970). Preferential use of TRBV28, TRBJ1-2 and TRBJ2-5 was observed in persistent disease, whereas TRBV20-1 and TRBJ2-1 were favored in newly diagnosed disease.

The rearrangement joined TRBV6-1 to TRBJ2-1, with the D gene call left open. Specimen: peripheral blood mononuclear cells (PBMCs), collected when the disease was refractory, from a patient treated with antithyroid drugs. This clonotype was obtained from a female donor with Graves disease. The DNA reads TGTGCCAGCAGTCTACTAAGTGAGGCGAGCTCCTACAATGAGCAGTTCTTC. It is translated as CASSLLSEASSYNEQFF.